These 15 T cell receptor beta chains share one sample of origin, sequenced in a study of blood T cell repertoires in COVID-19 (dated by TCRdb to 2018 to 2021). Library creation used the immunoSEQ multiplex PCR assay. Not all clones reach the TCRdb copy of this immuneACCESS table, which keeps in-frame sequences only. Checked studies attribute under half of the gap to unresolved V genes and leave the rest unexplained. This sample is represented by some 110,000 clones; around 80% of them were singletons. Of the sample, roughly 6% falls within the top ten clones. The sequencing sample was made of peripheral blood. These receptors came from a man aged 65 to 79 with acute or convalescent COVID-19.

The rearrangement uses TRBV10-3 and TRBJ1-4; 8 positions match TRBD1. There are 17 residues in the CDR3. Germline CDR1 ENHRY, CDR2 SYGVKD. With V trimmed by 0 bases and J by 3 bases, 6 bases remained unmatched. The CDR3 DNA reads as TGTGCCATCAGTGAGTCCGGACAGGGAAGTGCTAATGAAAAACTGTTTTTT. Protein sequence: CAISESGQGSANEKLFF.

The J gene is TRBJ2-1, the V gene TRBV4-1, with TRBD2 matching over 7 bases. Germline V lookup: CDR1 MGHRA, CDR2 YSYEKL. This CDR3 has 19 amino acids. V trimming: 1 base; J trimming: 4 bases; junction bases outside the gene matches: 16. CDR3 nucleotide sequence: TGCGCCAGCAGCCAAGTGGGGGGGTTTGCGGGACCCCTTTACAATGAGCAGTTCTTC. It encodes CASSQVGGFAGPLYNEQFF.

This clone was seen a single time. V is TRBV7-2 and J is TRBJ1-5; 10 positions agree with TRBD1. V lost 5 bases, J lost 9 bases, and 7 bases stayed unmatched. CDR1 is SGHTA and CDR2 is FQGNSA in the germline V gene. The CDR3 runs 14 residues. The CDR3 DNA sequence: TGTGCCAGCAGCCCCCGGACAGGGGGGGCGCCCCAGCATTTT. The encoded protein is CASSPRTGGAPQHF. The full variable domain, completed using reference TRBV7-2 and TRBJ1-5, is GAGVSQSPSNKVTEKGKDVELRCDPISGHTALYWYRQSLGQGLEFLIYFQGNSAPDKSGLPSDRFSAERTGGSVSTLTIQRTQQEDSAVYLCASSPRTGGAPQHFGDGTRLSIL.

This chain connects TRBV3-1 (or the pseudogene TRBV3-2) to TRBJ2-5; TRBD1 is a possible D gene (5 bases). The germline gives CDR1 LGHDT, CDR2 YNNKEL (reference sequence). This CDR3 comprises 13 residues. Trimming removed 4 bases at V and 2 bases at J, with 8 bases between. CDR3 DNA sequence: TGTGCCAGCAGCCCCCGACAGCAAGAGACCCAGTACTTC. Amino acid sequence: CASSPRQQETQYF.

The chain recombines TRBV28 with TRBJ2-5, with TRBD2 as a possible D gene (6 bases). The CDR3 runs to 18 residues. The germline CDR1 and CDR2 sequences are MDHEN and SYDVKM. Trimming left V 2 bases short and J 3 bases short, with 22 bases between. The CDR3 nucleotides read TGTGCCAGCAGTTTAGACGGGGCGGATCTGCGGGGTGAAGAGACCCAGTACTTC. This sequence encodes CASSLDGADLRGEETQYF. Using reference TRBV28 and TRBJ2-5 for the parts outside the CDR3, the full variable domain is DVKVTQSSRYLVKRTGEKVFLECVQDMDHENMFWYRQDPGLGLRLIYFSYDVKMKEKGDIPEGYSVSREKKERFSLILESASTNQTSMYLCASSLDGADLRGEETQYFGPGTRLLVL.

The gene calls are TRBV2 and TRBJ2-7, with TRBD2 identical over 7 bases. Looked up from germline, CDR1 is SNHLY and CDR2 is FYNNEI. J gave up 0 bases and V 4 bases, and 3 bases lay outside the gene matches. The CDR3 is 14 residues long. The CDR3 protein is CASSARDYSYEQYF. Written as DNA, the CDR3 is TGTGCCAGCAGTGCCCGGGACTACTCCTACGAGCAGTACTTC.

Written as DNA, the CDR3 is TGTGCCAGCAGGGCCCAGACCCAGTACTTC. It codes for CASRAQTQYF. This chain connects TRBV2 to TRBJ2-5; D unclear. CDR1 is SNHLY and CDR2 is FYNNEI in the germline V gene. This CDR3 comprises 10 residues. The V end was cut by 6 bases, the J end by 6 bases, with 5 bases between.

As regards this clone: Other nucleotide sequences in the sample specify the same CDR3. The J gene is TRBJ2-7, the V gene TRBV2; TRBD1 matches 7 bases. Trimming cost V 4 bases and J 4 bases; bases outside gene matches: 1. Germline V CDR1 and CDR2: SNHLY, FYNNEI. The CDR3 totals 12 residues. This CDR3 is CASSATGYEQYF. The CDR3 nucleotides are TGTGCCAGCAGTGCGACAGGGTACGAGCAGTACTTC. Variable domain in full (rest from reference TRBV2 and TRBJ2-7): EPEVTQTPSHQVTQMGQEVILRCVPISNHLYFYWYRQILGQKVEFLVSFYNNEISEKSEIFDDQFSVERPDGSNFTLKIRSTKLEDSAMYFCASSATGYEQYFGPGTRLTVT.

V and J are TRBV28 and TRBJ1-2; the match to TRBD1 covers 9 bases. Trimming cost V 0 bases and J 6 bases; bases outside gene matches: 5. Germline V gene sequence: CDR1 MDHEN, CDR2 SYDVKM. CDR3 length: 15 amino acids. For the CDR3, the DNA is TGTGCCAGCAGTTTATGGGCGGGACAGGGCCATGGCTACACCTTC. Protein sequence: CASSLWAGQGHGYTF.

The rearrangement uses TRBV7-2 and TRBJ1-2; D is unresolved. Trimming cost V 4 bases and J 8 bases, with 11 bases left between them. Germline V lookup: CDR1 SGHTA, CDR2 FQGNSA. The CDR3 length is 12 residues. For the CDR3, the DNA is TGTGCCAGCAGCTCCTTTTCTAGGGGCTACACCTTC. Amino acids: CASSSFSRGYTF. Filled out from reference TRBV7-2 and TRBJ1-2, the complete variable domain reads GAGVSQSPSNKVTEKGKDVELRCDPISGHTALYWYRQSLGQGLEFLIYFQGNSAPDKSGLPSDRFSAERTGGSVSTLTIQRTQQEDSAVYLCASSSFSRGYTFGSGTRLTVV.

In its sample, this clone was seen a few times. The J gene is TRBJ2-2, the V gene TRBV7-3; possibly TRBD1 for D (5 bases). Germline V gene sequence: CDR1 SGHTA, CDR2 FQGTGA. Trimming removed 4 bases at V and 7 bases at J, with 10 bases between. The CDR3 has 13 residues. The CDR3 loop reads CASSSQGIGELFF. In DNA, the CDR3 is TGTGCCAGCAGCTCGCAGGGTATCGGGGAGCTGTTTTTT. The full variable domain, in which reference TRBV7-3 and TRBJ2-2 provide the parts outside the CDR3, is GAGVSQTPSNKVTEKGKYVELRCDPISGHTALYWYRQSLGQGPEFLIYFQGTGAADDSGLPNDRFFAVRPEGSVSTLKIQRTERGDSAVYLCASSSQGIGELFFGEGSRLTVL.

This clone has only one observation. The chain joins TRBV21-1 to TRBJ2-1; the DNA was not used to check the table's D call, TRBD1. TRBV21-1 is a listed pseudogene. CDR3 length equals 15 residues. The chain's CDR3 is CARAGTANRYNEQFF. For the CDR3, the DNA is TGTGCCAGAGCCGGGACAGCCAACCGTTACAATGAGCAGTTCTTC.

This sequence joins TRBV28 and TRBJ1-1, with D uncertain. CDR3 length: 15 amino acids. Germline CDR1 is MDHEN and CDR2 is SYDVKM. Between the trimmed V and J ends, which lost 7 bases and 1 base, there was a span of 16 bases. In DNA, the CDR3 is TGTGCCAGCACCGCCCTCGGGGTCCAGAACACTGAAGCTTTCTTT. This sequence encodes CASTALGVQNTEAFF. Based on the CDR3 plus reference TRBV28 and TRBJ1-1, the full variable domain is DVKVTQSSRYLVKRTGEKVFLECVQDMDHENMFWYRQDPGLGLRLIYFSYDVKMKEKGDIPEGYSVSREKKERFSLILESASTNQTSMYLCASTALGVQNTEAFFGQGTRLTVV.

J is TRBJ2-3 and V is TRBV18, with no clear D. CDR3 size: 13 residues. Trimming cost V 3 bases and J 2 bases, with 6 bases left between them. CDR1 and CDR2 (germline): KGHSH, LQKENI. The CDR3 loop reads CASSPSITDTQYF. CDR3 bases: TGTGCCAGCTCACCGAGCATCACAGATACGCAGTATTTT.

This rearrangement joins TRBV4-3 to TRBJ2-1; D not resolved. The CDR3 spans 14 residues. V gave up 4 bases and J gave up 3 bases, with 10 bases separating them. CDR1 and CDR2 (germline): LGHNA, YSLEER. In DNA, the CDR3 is TGCGCCAGCAGCCCAGACTTCGTCTACAATGAGCAGTTCTTC. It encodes CASSPDFVYNEQFF.